A selection of T cell receptor beta chains follows, all from one sample in a study of PD-1 and CTLA-4 blockade in melanoma. Using immunoSEQ multiplex PCR, the repertoire was profiled, and TCRdb retains in-frame clones only, with some absent. The table records 20,000 to 25,000 clones, approximately 88% of them present only once. This specimen consisted of CD8+ T cells from peripheral blood, obtained before anti-PD-1 treatment. These receptors originate from a human donor with melanoma. Both conserved end residues are part of each CDR3. Fields, in order: D gene, J gene, clone size, V gene, CDR3 protein, CDR3 DNA. A D gene is named only where the DNA matches it firmly. The size entry is marked missing in some rows and otherwise reads once, few, many or a size class.

- | TRBJ2-7 | - | TRBV3-1/TRBV3-2 | CASSPGRRSSYEQYF | TGTGCCAGCAGTCCCGGCAGGAGAAGCTCCTACGAGCAGTACTTC
- | TRBJ1-5 | few | TRBV4-1 | CASSQEASGKPQHF | TGCGCCAGCAGCCAAGAGGCCAGCGGCAAGCCCCAGCATTTT
- | TRBJ2-5 | - | TRBV13 | CASSLRDQETQYF | TGTGCCAGCAGCTTACGGGATCAAGAGACCCAGTACTTC
- | TRBJ2-1 | - | TRBV29-1 | CSVERRNYNEQFF | TGCAGCGTTGAAAGACGAAACTACAACGAGCAGTTCTTC
- | TRBJ2-3 | - | TRBV12-3/TRBV12-4 | CASSFLGKDTQYF | TGTGCCAGCAGTTTCTTGGGTAAGGATACGCAGTATTTT
- | TRBJ2-7 | - | TRBV29-1 | CSVEASSYEQYF | TGCAGCGTTGAAGCGTCCTCCTACGAGCAGTACTTC
- | TRBJ1-6 | - | TRBV2 | CATRDKPLNSPLHF | TGTGCCACCCGGGACAAGCCGCTTAATTCACCCCTCCACTTT
- | TRBJ2-7 | few | TRBV5-5 | CASSLSNVYEQYF | TGTGCCAGCAGCTTGAGCAACGTTTACGAGCAGTACTTC
- | TRBJ2-7 | - | TRBV4-1 | CASSQAQGPSYEQYF | TGCGCCAGCAGCCAAGCGCAGGGGCCTTCCTACGAGCAGTACTTC
- | TRBJ1-1 | once | TRBV9 | CASSETGDTEAFF | TGTGCCAGCAGCGAGACAGGCGACACTGAAGCTTTCTTT
- | TRBJ1-6 | once | TRBV7-9 | CASSSPNRATGSPLHF | TGTGCCAGCAGCTCACCAAACAGGGCCACGGGTTCACCCCTCCACTTT
- | TRBJ1-1 | once | TRBV2 | CASSSPQGTEAFF | TGTGCCAGCAGCTCACCACAGGGAACAGAAGCTTTCTTT
- | TRBJ1-1 | - | TRBV5-1 | CASSSTGNTEAFF | TGCGCCAGCAGCTCCACAGGGAACACTGAAGCTTTCTTT
TRBD2 | TRBJ2-1 | - | TRBV18 | CASSPSQRGGHFNEQFF | TGTGCCAGCTCACCAAGCCAGCGGGGGGGACATTTCAATGAGCAGTTCTTC
TRBD1 | TRBJ2-7 | - | TRBV9 | CASSAGQGVYEQYF | TGTGCCAGCAGCGCGGGACAGGGTGTTTACGAGCAGTACTTC
- | TRBJ1-6 | - | TRBV28 | CASSPFALGSPLHF | TGTGCCAGCAGCCCCTTCGCCCTAGGGTCACCCCTCCACTTT
- | TRBJ2-7 | - | TRBV11-2 | CASSLPRPEQYF | TGTGCCAGCAGCCTCCCCCGTCCAGAACAGTACTTC
- | TRBJ2-6 | - | TRBV27 | CASSFQSSGANVLTF | TGTGCCAGCAGTTTTCAGAGCTCTGGGGCCAACGTCCTGACTTTC
- | TRBJ1-1 | - | TRBV9 | CASSVGRVGTEAFF | TGTGCCAGCAGCGTAGGCAGGGTGGGGACTGAAGCTTTCTTT
TRBD1 | TRBJ1-5 | - | TRBV19 | CASSPGTGSGQPQHF | TGTGCCAGTAGCCCTGGGACAGGGAGTGGTCAGCCCCAGCATTTT
- | TRBJ1-5 | - | TRBV10-3 | CAISDPGRDLGSPQHF | TGTGCCATCAGTGACCCCGGACGGGACCTGGGCAGCCCCCAGCATTTT
- | TRBJ2-5 | - | TRBV14 | CASSQAWQGQETQYF | TGTGCCAGCAGCCAAGCCTGGCAGGGACAAGAGACCCAGTACTTC
- | TRBJ1-1 | - | TRBV27 | CASSSRQGGMNTEAFF | TGTGCCAGCAGTTCCCGGCAGGGCGGAATGAACACTGAAGCTTTCTTT
- | TRBJ2-1 | - | TRBV6-5 | CASSPLGSVNEQFF | TGTGCCAGCAGTCCCCTGGGTTCTGTCAATGAGCAGTTCTTC
- | TRBJ2-5 | - | TRBV7-6 | CASSPRREHTETQYF | TGTGCCAGCAGCCCCCGCAGGGAGCATACAGAGACCCAGTACTTC
TRBD1 | TRBJ1-5 | - | TRBV28 | CASTQGALSNQPQHF | TGTGCCAGCACCCAGGGGGCACTGAGCAATCAGCCCCAGCATTTT
- | TRBJ2-2 | - | TRBV7-9 | CASRHRPGGELFF | TGTGCCAGCAGGCACCGTCCGGGCGGGGAGCTGTTTTTT
- | TRBJ1-2 | - | TRBV10-3 | CAISDQPREDGYTF | TGTGCCATCAGTGATCAGCCCCGGGAGGACGGCTACACCTTC
- | TRBJ1-5 | - | TRBV30 | CAWSTLGSQPQHF | TGTGCCTGGAGTACCCTCGGCAGTCAGCCCCAGCATTTT
- | TRBJ2-7 | - | TRBV28 | CASSLEGVSAYYEQYF | TGTGCCAGCAGTTTAGAGGGGGTTAGTGCCTACTACGAGCAGTACTTC
TRBD2 | TRBJ2-3 | few | TRBV5-6 | CASSGLAADTQYF | TGTGCCAGCAGCGGACTAGCCGCAGATACGCAGTATTTT
TRBD2 | TRBJ2-2 | - | TRBV15 | CATSRGDPGTSGLNTGELFF | TGTGCCACCAGCAGAGGGGACCCCGGGACTAGCGGCCTCAACACCGGGGAGCTGTTTTTT
TRBD1 | TRBJ1-5 | - | TRBV28 | CATSGQGETQPQHF | TGTGCCACCTCGGGACAGGGAGAGACTCAGCCCCAGCATTTT
- | TRBJ1-2 | - | TRBV2 | CASRGEGYTF | TGTGCCAGCAGGGGCGAGGGCTACACCTTC
- | TRBJ1-6 | medium-sized | TRBV4-2 | CASSQDEAGLGYNSPLHF | TGTGCCAGCAGCCAAGATGAGGCAGGGTTGGGCTATAATTCACCCCTCCACTTT
TRBD1 | TRBJ2-7 | - | TRBV30 | CAWSLPGQPYGQYF | TGTGCCTGGAGTCTTCCGGGACAGCCCTACGGGCAGTACTTC